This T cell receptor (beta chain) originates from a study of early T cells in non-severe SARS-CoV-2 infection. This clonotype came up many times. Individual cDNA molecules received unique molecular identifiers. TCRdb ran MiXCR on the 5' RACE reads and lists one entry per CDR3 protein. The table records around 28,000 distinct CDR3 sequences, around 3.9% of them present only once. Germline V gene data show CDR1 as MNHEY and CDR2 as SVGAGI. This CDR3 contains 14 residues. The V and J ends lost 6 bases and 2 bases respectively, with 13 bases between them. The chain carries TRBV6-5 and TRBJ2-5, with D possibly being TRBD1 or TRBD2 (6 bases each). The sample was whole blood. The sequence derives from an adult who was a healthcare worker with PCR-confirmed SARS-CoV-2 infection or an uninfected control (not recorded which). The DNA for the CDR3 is TGTGCCAGCAGAGCACAGGGAGGTCAAGAGACCCAGTACTTC. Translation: CASRAQGGQETQYF.